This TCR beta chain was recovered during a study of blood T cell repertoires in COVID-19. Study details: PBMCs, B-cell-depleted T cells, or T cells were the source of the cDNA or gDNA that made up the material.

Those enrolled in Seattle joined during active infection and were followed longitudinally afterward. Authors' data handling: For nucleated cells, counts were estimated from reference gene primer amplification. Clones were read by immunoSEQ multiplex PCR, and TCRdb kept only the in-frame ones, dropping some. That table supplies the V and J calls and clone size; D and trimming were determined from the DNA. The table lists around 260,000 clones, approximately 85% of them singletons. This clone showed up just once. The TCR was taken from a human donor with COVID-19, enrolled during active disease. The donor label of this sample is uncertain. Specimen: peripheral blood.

The CDR3 reads CASSVGEGAGNQPQHF. CDR3 sequence (DNA): TGTGCCAGCAGCGTAGGAGAGGGGGCGGGCAATCAGCCCCAGCATTTT. The V call is TRBV9, the J call TRBJ1-5; 7 bases agree with TRBD1. V was clipped by 0 bases and J by 2 bases; unmatched bases: 5. CDR1 is SGDLS and CDR2 is YYNGEE in the germline V gene. The CDR3 length is 16 residues.